Shown below are 22 T cell receptor beta chains from a single sample sequenced in a study of T cells after yellow fever vaccination (dated by TCRdb to about 2019). Libraries came from 5' RACE. TCRdb lists the instrument as Illumina HiSeq 2500. TCRdb itself trimmed the public reads at Q25 with fastp, ran MiXCR and retained productive beta chains. Each CDR3 protein gets just one entry, which takes the most common genes and DNA from the rows behind it. The sample profile shows 320,000 or so distinct CDR3 sequences; approximately 8% of them were found once. Together, the top ten hold approximately 15% of the sample. The intended sense of this specimen's treatment or condition label: live attenuated yellow fever vaccine strain. Sequenced material: PBMCs, taken approximately 47 days after the first yellow fever vaccination. The receptors come from a man aged 18 to 35 who received the YFV17D yellow fever vaccine.

This clonotype has ten or more counts. The V call is TRBV6-2 or TRBV6-3, the J call TRBJ1-1, with no clear D. This CDR3 spans 13 amino acids. Germline V gives CDR1 MNHEY, CDR2 SVGEGT. Trimming pared 2 bases from V and 7 bases from J, leaving 11 bases between. The DNA for the CDR3 is TGTGCCAGCAGTTACGGTCTAAGCAGTGAAGCTTTCTTT. Its protein is CASSYGLSSEAFF.

This clonotype was seen a handful of times. This chain joins TRBV7-6 and TRBJ1-5; a weak D match, TRBD1 (5 bases). CDR1 SGHVS and CDR2 FNYEAQ come from the germline V gene. With 1 base removed from V and 6 bases from J, the gap between germline ends came to 13 bases. CDR3 size: 15 residues. DNA of the CDR3: TGTGCCAGCAGCTTAGGGGGGGGATTGGGTCAGCCCCAGCATTTT. This encodes CASSLGGGLGQPQHF.

In this sample, this clonotype turned up a few times. The chain recombines TRBV13 with TRBJ1-2; a weak D match, TRBD1 (5 bases). Germline V CDR1 and CDR2: PRHDT, FYEKMQ (reference sequence). V was shortened by 5 bases and J by 3 bases, with 19 bases between the two germline ends. This CDR3 is built from 16 residues. CDR3 DNA sequence: TGTGCCAGCAGCCGCTTTGTGTGGGGCCCGGACTATGGCTACACCTTC. Amino acids: CASSRFVWGPDYGYTF.

This clonotype was detected ten times or more. The V gene is TRBV7-9, the J gene TRBJ1-3; a weak D match, TRBD1 (6 bases). The CDR3 is 14 residues long. Looked up from germline, CDR1 is SEHNR and CDR2 is FQNEAQ (reference sequence). Between the trimmed V and J ends, which lost 4 bases and 1 base, there was a span of 8 bases. Here the CDR3 DNA reads TGTGCCAGCAGCTACACAGGGTCTGGAAACACCATATATTTT. This translates into CASSYTGSGNTIYF.

This clonotype was seen repeatedly, ten times or more. The chain links TRBV12-3 or TRBV12-4 to TRBJ2-3, with D hard to call. V gave up 2 bases and J gave up 5 bases, with 17 bases separating them. The CDR3 totals 16 residues. The CDR3 DNA follows: TGTGCCAGCAGTTTATTGTCCCTTGAGGTAGGAGATACGCAGTATTTT. It encodes CASSLLSLEVGDTQYF.

The table lists this clonotype with many counts. The chain employs TRBV6-5 and TRBJ2-4; a possible D gene is TRBD2 (6 bases). Germline V gene sequence: CDR1 MNHEY, CDR2 SVGAGI. Trimming removed 2 bases from V and 0 bases from J, with 11 bases in between. The length of the CDR3 is 16 residues. The CDR3 DNA sequence: TGTGCCAGCAGTTACCAGGCGGGGCTAGCCAAAAACATTCAGTACTTC. It is translated as CASSYQAGLAKNIQYF.

The sample holds a few counts of this clonotype. The chain employs TRBV12-3 or TRBV12-4 and TRBJ2-1, with TRBD2 identical over 8 bases. This CDR3 has 15 amino acids. Trimming removed 6 bases from V and 7 bases from J; junction bases left unmatched: 11. CDR3 protein: CASSPLAGGENEQFF. CDR3 in DNA: TGTGCCAGCAGCCCCCTCGCGGGGGGTGAAAATGAGCAGTTCTTC.

V gene TRBV29-1 combines with J gene TRBJ1-2; 8 nucleotides line up with TRBD1. J lost 5 bases, V lost 1 base, and 3 bases had no gene match. The CDR3 is 13 amino acids. Germline CDR1 is SQVTM and CDR2 is ANQGSEA. Here the CDR3 DNA reads TGCAGCGTTGAAGGCGGGACAGGTTATGGCTACACCTTC. This codes for CSVEGGTGYGYTF.

This clonotype has just a few counts. The chain recombines TRBV9 with TRBJ2-1; D remains ambiguous. The CDR3 contains 11 residues. CDR1 and CDR2 from the germline V gene are SGDLS and YYNGEE. The V end lost 7 bases, the J end lost 8 bases, and 10 bases lay between the germline ends. CDR3 nucleotide sequence: TGTGCCAGCGGTCAGCTGGATGAGCAGTTCTTC. Protein: CASGQLDEQFF.

In its sample, this clonotype was seen a few times. The gene calls are TRBV6-2 or TRBV6-3 and TRBJ1-5; D is ambiguous. Looked up from germline, CDR1 is MNHEY and CDR2 is SVGEGT. This CDR3 is 16 amino acids long. The V and J ends lost 10 bases and 2 bases respectively, with 21 bases between them. Written as DNA, the CDR3 is TGTGCCACGGACCGGGTCTCTGAATTGGGCAATCAGCCCCAGCATTTT. Its translation: CATDRVSELGNQPQHF.

This clonotype turned up a few times. The chain carries TRBV20-1 and TRBJ2-3, with 11 nucleotides matching TRBD2. Trimming took 3 bases from V and 2 from J; bases not matched to a gene: 7. CDR1 DFQATT and CDR2 SNEGSKA come from the germline V gene (reference sequence). The CDR3 is 16 amino acids. The CDR3 nucleotides read TGCAGTGCTAGGGCACTGACTAGCGGGGACACAGATACGCAGTATTTT. It is translated as CSARALTSGDTDTQYF.

In DNA form, the CDR3 reads TGTGCCAGCAGACCACAGGGGGCTGGCTATGGCTACACCTTC. It is translated as CASRPQGAGYGYTF. The chain uses TRBV7-8 and TRBJ1-2; 9 nucleotides line up with TRBD1. This CDR3 region has 14 residues. V shed 6 bases and J 4 bases; nucleotides not matched to a gene: 6. The germline gives CDR1 SGHVS, CDR2 FQNEAQ.

There are many counts of this clonotype. This chain uses TRBV7-2 with TRBJ2-3; the D gene is possibly TRBD1 (6 bases). CDR1 SGHTA and CDR2 FQGNSA come from the germline V gene. This CDR3 is 15 amino acids long. Deletions cut 3 bases from V and 3 bases from J, with 13 bases between. The DNA of the CDR3 is TGTGCCAGCAGCTTCGTGGGGGCCGGAACAGATACGCAGTATTTT. Its protein product is CASSFVGAGTDTQYF.

This clonotype was detected a few times. The chain uses TRBV7-9 and TRBJ1-1; D unresolved. Per the germline V gene, CDR1 is SEHNR and CDR2 is FQNEAQ (reference sequence). V was pared by 5 bases and J by 5 bases, with 15 bases between. This CDR3 has 14 amino acids. DNA for the CDR3: TGTGCCAGCAGCCCTATTGACCGAGGGACTGAAGCTTTCTTT. Translation: CASSPIDRGTEAFF.

V gene TRBV5-1 combines with J gene TRBJ1-1, with 9 bases identical to TRBD1. The CDR3 runs to 15 residues. The germline CDR1 and CDR2 sequences are SGHRS and YFSETQ. The V gene end was trimmed by 2 bases and the J gene end by 3 bases; junction bases not matched to a gene: 5. CDR3: CASSFYRGHDTEAFF. CDR3 nucleotides: TGCGCCAGCAGCTTTTACAGGGGGCACGACACTGAAGCTTTCTTT.

The chain employs TRBV7-9 and TRBJ2-3; D is uncertain. V shed 5 bases and J shed 4 bases, with 13 bases lying between them. CDR3 size: 14 residues. CDR1 is SEHNR and CDR2 is FQNEAQ in the germline V gene (reference sequence). CDR3 bases: TGTGCCAGCAGCAGTCGGACGAGGTCAGATACGCAGTATTTT. The encoded protein is CASSSRTRSDTQYF.

This clonotype was seen only a few times. This chain joins TRBV27 and TRBJ1-1, with a possible D match to TRBD1 (5 bases). Per the germline V gene, CDR1 is MNHEY and CDR2 is SMNVEV (reference sequence). The CDR3 extends over 13 amino acids. With 5 bases removed from V and 1 base from J, the gap between germline ends came to 8 bases. The CDR3 DNA reads as TGTGCCAGCAGTATGGGGGGGAACACTGAAGCTTTCTTT. This sequence encodes CASSMGGNTEAFF.

This clonotype was detected a few times. The gene calls are TRBV7-8 and TRBJ2-2; 10 positions agree with TRBD1. V was clipped by 4 bases and J by 5 bases; unmatched bases: 1. The length of the CDR3 is 14 residues. Germline CDR1 reads SGHVS; CDR2 reads FQNEAQ. The CDR3 region is CASSWDRGTGELFF. In nucleotides, the CDR3 is TGTGCCAGCAGCTGGGACAGGGGTACCGGGGAGCTGTTTTTT.

This clonotype was counted only a few times. The CDR3 DNA reads TGTGCCAGCAGACCTTCTAGCGGGGGACGGGCTGGGGAGCTGTTTTTT. Residues: CASRPSSGGRAGELFF. The rearrangement links TRBV12-3 or TRBV12-4 to TRBJ2-2; 10 bases line up with TRBD2. This CDR3 is 16 amino acids long. The J segment lost 8 bases and the V segment lost 6 bases, leaving 12 bases of the junction unmatched.

The genes are TRBV6-2 or TRBV6-3 and TRBJ1-2; the D is unclear. Trimming cost V 2 bases and J 8 bases, with 15 bases left between them. The CDR3 totals 14 residues. Germline-derived CDR1 and CDR2 are MNHEY and SVGEGT. CDR3 sequence (DNA): TGTGCCAGCAGTTACAGCGTGACATCTGACGGCTACACCTTC. This translates into CASSYSVTSDGYTF.

There are many counts of this clonotype. This rearrangement joins TRBV6-5 to TRBJ1-5, with D possibly being TRBD1 (5 bases). This CDR3 is built from 14 residues. Trimming left V 2 bases short and J 0 bases short, with 5 bases between. The germline V gene has CDR1 MNHEY and CDR2 SVGAGI. CDR3 protein: CASSYGGSNQPQHF. The CDR3, as DNA: TGTGCCAGCAGTTACGGGGGTAGCAATCAGCCCCAGCATTTT.

This clonotype was detected a few times. The chain employs TRBV7-9 and TRBJ2-5; unclear D gene. Germline CDR1 and CDR2: SEHNR and FQNEAQ (reference sequence). V was clipped by 4 bases and J by 4 bases, with 7 bases between them. The CDR3 has 12 residues. The CDR3 bases are TGTGCCAGCAGCTCTCAGCCAGAGACCCAGTACTTC. It is translated as CASSSQPETQYF.